Listed here are 26 T cell receptor beta chains from one sample, sequenced in a study of T-cell reconstitution after alpha-beta-depleted transplantation in children. Unique molecular identifiers were incorporated into the prepared TCRbeta library. TCRdb reanalysed the PCR reads using MiXCR and keeps one entry per CDR3 protein. The sample holds a few hundred thousand distinct CDR3 sequences, around a tenth seen once. The material was peripheral blood, obtained 180 days after TCRalphabeta/CD19-depleted stem cell transplant. These receptors all come from a male patient aged 2 to 10 who had a stem cell transplant for chronic granulomatous disease, so the T cells may come from the graft donor.

This clonotype was found many times. The gene calls are TRBV20-1 and TRBJ2-5; D is tentatively TRBD1 or TRBD2 (5 bases each). The CDR3 sequence is 16 residues long. Germline-derived CDR1 and CDR2 are DFQATT and SNEGSKA (reference sequence). V lost 1 base and J lost 2, with 17 bases in between. The CDR3 is CSARGAEGRPQETQYF. The CDR3 DNA reads TGCAGTGCTAGAGGGGCCGAGGGACGGCCTCAAGAGACCCAGTACTTC.

This clonotype was observed many times. The chain combines TRBV4-1 with TRBJ2-7; D possibly corresponds to TRBD2 (6 bases). CDR1 MGHRA and CDR2 YSYEKL come from the germline V gene. Deletions cut 0 bases from V and 3 bases from J, with 15 bases between. The CDR3 covers 16 residues. The CDR3: CASSQDRGGILYEQYF. The CDR3 nucleotides are TGCGCCAGCAGCCAAGATCGGGGCGGGATCCTCTACGAGCAGTACTTC.

This clonotype was detected ten times or more. The genes are TRBV20-1 and TRBJ2-1; no firm D call. Trimming left V 6 bases short and J 2 bases short, with 17 bases between. The CDR3 has 15 amino acids. Germline V CDR1 and CDR2: DFQATT, SNEGSKA (reference sequence). CDR3 sequence (DNA): TGCAGTGCCGCAAAGGGCTCAGCCCCCTACAATGAGCAGTTCTTC. It encodes CSAAKGSAPYNEQFF.

As to this clonotype: This may stem from a read error, because a much larger clone lies one nucleotide away. This sequence joins TRBV12-3 or TRBV12-4 and TRBJ1-4; D possibly corresponds to TRBD1 (5 bases). Trimming removed 3 bases at V and 4 bases at J, with 9 bases between. The CDR3 loop spans 14 amino acids. CDR3 protein: CASSFPGLNEKLFF. For the CDR3, the DNA is TGTGCCAGCAGTTTCCCAGGGCTTAATGAAAAACTGTTTTTT.

This clonotype has at least ten counts. The chain is built from TRBV4-3 and TRBJ2-7; 7 bases map to TRBD1. V lost 0 bases and J lost 4; bases outside the gene matches: 3. CDR3 length: 14 amino acids. Germline CDR1 is LGHNA and CDR2 is YSLEER. In nucleotides, the CDR3 is TGCGCCAGCAGCCAAGAGAACAGGGGTTACGAGCAGTACTTC. It yields the protein CASSQENRGYEQYF.

This clonotype was seen at least ten times. V and J are TRBV27 and TRBJ2-7; D is uncertain. Looked up from germline, CDR1 is MNHEY and CDR2 is SMNVEV (reference sequence). The CDR3 loop spans 13 amino acids. V lost 0 bases and J 2 bases, leaving 5 bases between the germline ends. The chain's CDR3 is CASSLSPTYEQYF. Written as DNA, the CDR3 is TGTGCCAGCAGTTTATCTCCGACCTACGAGCAGTACTTC.

This clonotype was counted ten times or more. CDR3 sequence reads: CASSLVAGGLDSPLHF. CDR3 sequence (DNA): TGTGCCAGCAGCTTAGTGGCTGGGGGCTTGGACTCACCCCTCCACTTT. This chain uses TRBV7-9 with TRBJ1-6; weak D call: TRBD1 (6 bases). V was clipped by 1 base and J by 10 bases, with 17 bases between them. The CDR3 spans 16 residues. Germline V CDR1 and CDR2: SEHNR, FQNEAQ (reference sequence). Drawing the rest from reference TRBV7-9 and TRBJ1-6, the complete variable domain is DTGVSQNPRHKITKRGQNVTFRCDPISEHNRLYWYRQTLGQGPEFLTYFQNEAQLEKSRLLSDRFSAERPKGSFSTLEIQRTEQGDSAMYLCASSLVAGGLDSPLHFGNGTRLTVT.

This clonotype has at least ten counts. This rearrangement joins TRBV12-3 or TRBV12-4 to TRBJ2-5; 9 bases are shared with TRBD1. The CDR3 covers 14 residues. Unmatched junction bases numbered 4, after V lost 3 bases and J lost 5 bases. The CDR3, as DNA: TGTGCCAGCAGTTTCACAGGGGGCTTCGAGACCCAGTACTTC. It is translated as CASSFTGGFETQYF.

For this clonotype: A read error may explain this, as a much larger clone is one base away. The rearrangement joins TRBV29-1 to TRBJ2-1; 9 bases are shared with TRBD1. Looked up from germline, CDR1 is SQVTM and CDR2 is ANQGSEA. The CDR3 contains 14 residues. Trimming removed 4 bases from V and 8 bases from J; junction bases left unmatched: 9. The CDR3 region is CSVVGTGSIYEQFF. CDR3 in DNA: TGCAGCGTTGTGGGGACAGGGTCGATCTATGAGCAGTTCTTC.

This clonotype showed up many times. Here the CDR3 DNA reads TGTGCCAGCAGCTTTCTGGGCCAAGCCTACGAGCAGTACTTC. It translates to CASSFLGQAYEQYF. This chain connects TRBV7-2 to TRBJ2-7; no reliable D call. The CDR3 contains 14 residues. V shed 3 bases and J shed 2 bases, with 11 bases lying between them. CDR1 and CDR2 (germline): SGHTA, FQGNSA.

This clonotype was seen many times. The V gene is TRBV20-1, the J gene TRBJ2-7; TRBD1 or TRBD2 may be the D gene (6 bases each). Between the trimmed V and J ends, which lost 5 bases and 5 bases, there was a span of 7 bases. The CDR3 sequence is 10 residues long. CDR1 and CDR2 from the germline V gene are DFQATT and SNEGSKA (reference sequence). CDR3 loop: CSAGGHEQYF. The CDR3 region has the DNA TGCAGTGCTGGGGGGCACGAGCAGTACTTC.

In its sample, this clonotype was seen many times. The chain is built from TRBV5-1 and TRBJ2-1; D possibly corresponds to TRBD2 (6 bases). The CDR3 is made up of 14 amino acids. Germline V gene data show CDR1 as SGHRS and CDR2 as YFSETQ. Trimming stripped 5 bases from V and 10 bases from J, with 19 bases between. The CDR3 sequence is CASREGGTQGEQFF. The CDR3, as DNA: TGCGCCAGCAGAGAGGGCGGGACCCAAGGGGAGCAGTTCTTC.

This clonotype appeared many times. The rearrangement joins TRBV29-1 to TRBJ2-7; no clear D gene. Trimming took off 6 bases at V and 0 bases at J, with 12 bases between the two ends. Germline-derived CDR1 and CDR2 are SQVTM and ANQGSEA. The CDR3 covers 13 residues. CDR3 loop: CSVGFLYSYEQYF. Here the CDR3 DNA reads TGCAGCGTGGGATTTCTTTACTCCTACGAGCAGTACTTC.

This clonotype was counted ten times or more. This chain links TRBV5-6 with TRBJ1-2, with D perhaps TRBD1 (6 bases). Trimming stripped 5 bases from V and 2 bases from J, with 16 bases between. Germline assignment: CDR1 SGHDT and CDR2 YYEEEE. The CDR3 extends over 15 amino acids. CDR3 sequence: CASSKTGSPNYGYTF. CDR3 DNA: TGTGCCAGCAGTAAAACAGGGTCCCCAAACTATGGCTACACCTTC.

This clonotype was detected ten times or more. The CDR3 sequence is CASSRTQVEETQYF. DNA for the CDR3: TGTGCCAGCAGCCGGACTCAGGTTGAGGAGACCCAGTACTTC. V and J are TRBV7-9 and TRBJ2-5, with a tentative D call TRBD2 (5 bases). V was trimmed by 5 bases and J by 5 bases, leaving 15 bases between them. The CDR3 totals 14 residues. The V gene's germline CDR1 is SEHNR and CDR2 FQNEAQ (reference sequence).

At least ten counts were recorded for this clonotype. The J gene is TRBJ1-5, the V gene TRBV5-1; D is unclear. The CDR3 totals 13 residues. Germline-derived CDR1 and CDR2 are SGHRS and YFSETQ. Trimming removed 0 bases at V and 4 bases at J, with 5 bases between. The CDR3 spells CASSLGPNQPQHF. DNA of the CDR3: TGCGCCAGCAGCTTGGGGCCAAATCAGCCCCAGCATTTT.

Note on this clonotype: Being one base from a much bigger clone, this may be a read error. J is TRBJ2-5 and V is TRBV12-3 or TRBV12-4, with D perhaps matching TRBD1 or TRBD2 (5 bases each). V was cut by 8 bases and J by 5 bases, with 18 bases left in between. This CDR3 has 14 residues. CDR3 residues: CASVERGAGETQYF. CDR3 DNA: TGTGCCAGCGTTGAGAGGGGCGCTGGGGAGACCCAGTACTTC.

This clonotype has at least ten counts. The chain employs TRBV5-8 and TRBJ2-7, with D hard to call. The CDR3 runs to 13 residues. V was cut by 0 bases and J by 2 bases, with 6 bases left in between. Germline-derived CDR1 and CDR2 are SGHTS and YDEGEE. CDR3 amino acids: CASSLVLPYEQYF. Here the CDR3 DNA reads TGTGCCAGCAGCTTGGTACTTCCCTACGAGCAGTACTTC.

This clonotype showed up many times. The rearrangement joins TRBV29-1 to TRBJ2-3; D is uncertain. This CDR3 comprises 12 residues. Germline V lookup: CDR1 SQVTM, CDR2 ANQGSEA. Deletions cut 8 bases from V and 1 base from J, with 10 bases between. In DNA, the CDR3 is TGCAGCCTTCTTGGTGGCACAGATACGCAGTATTTT. It specifies CSLLGGTDTQYF.

This clonotype was seen many times. V and J are TRBV7-6 and TRBJ2-3; TRBD1 aligns across 10 bases. This CDR3 is built from 16 residues. V gave up 1 base and J gave up 2 bases; unmatched junction bases: 3. CDR1 SGHVS and CDR2 FNYEAQ come from the germline V gene. CDR3 in amino acids: CASSLGTGGITDTQYF. Written as DNA, the CDR3 is TGTGCCAGCAGCTTAGGGACAGGGGGGATCACAGATACGCAGTATTTT.

This clonotype was detected ten times or more. CDR3 bases: TGTGCCAGCAGCTTAGAGGGGGAGATGAGAGTCTACGAGCAGTACTTC. It translates to CASSLEGEMRVYEQYF. The J gene is TRBJ2-7, the V gene TRBV11-2; perhaps D is TRBD1 or TRBD2 (5 bases each). The CDR3 contains 16 residues. CDR1 is SGHAT, CDR2 FQNNGV, per germline. Trimming shortened V by 0 bases and J by 3 bases, and 15 bases separated the two germline ends.

The rearrangement links TRBV5-1 to TRBJ1-2; TRBD1 agrees at 11 bases. CDR1 and CDR2 (germline): SGHRS, YFSETQ. Losses at the gene ends were 4 bases for V and 3 bases for J; bases not matched to a gene: 2. The CDR3 is made up of 14 amino acids. CDR3 region: CASSKGQGDYGYTF. Written as DNA, the CDR3 is TGCGCCAGCAGCAAGGGACAGGGGGACTATGGCTACACCTTC.

In this sample, this clonotype turned up many times. V and J are TRBV11-2 and TRBJ2-1, with D tentatively TRBD2 (7 bases). V lost 1 base and J 5 bases, leaving 21 bases between the germline ends. Germline values: CDR1 SGHAT, CDR2 FQNNGV. The CDR3 spans 18 residues. CDR3 coding DNA: TGTGCCAGCAGCTTAGTCGGGGGGCACCCTCTTTGGGACAATGAGCAGTTCTTC. Encoded protein: CASSLVGGHPLWDNEQFF.

This clonotype has ten or more counts. The chain carries TRBV9 and TRBJ2-2; the D gene is possibly TRBD2 (6 bases). Between the trimmed V and J ends, which lost 0 bases and 4 bases, there was a span of 10 bases. This CDR3 is 15 amino acids long. Germline assignment: CDR1 SGDLS and CDR2 YYNGEE. This CDR3 reads CASSVGGGTTGELFF. CDR3 coding DNA: TGTGCCAGCAGCGTAGGGGGAGGAACCACCGGGGAGCTGTTTTTT.

This clonotype has at least ten counts. V is TRBV7-3 and J is TRBJ2-1; the D is unclear. Germline values: CDR1 SGHTA, CDR2 FQGTGA. V lost 2 bases and J lost 2, with 10 bases in between. The CDR3 extends over 15 amino acids. This CDR3 is CASSLSAATYNEQFF. CDR3 bases: TGTGCCAGCAGCTTATCTGCGGCTACCTACAATGAGCAGTTCTTC.

The chain combines TRBV7-6 with TRBJ2-7, with unresolved D. There are 14 residues in the CDR3. V lost 5 bases, J lost 2 bases, and 13 bases lay in between. Germline CDR1 is SGHVS and CDR2 is FNYEAQ. The CDR3 region is CASSTPRPPYEQYF. CDR3 bases: TGTGCCAGCAGCACGCCGAGGCCCCCCTACGAGCAGTACTTC.